This entry describes one TCR beta chain. The CDR3 runs to 13 residues. Germline CDR1 reads LNHDA; CDR2 reads SQIVND (reference sequence). V was cut by 5 bases and J by 5 bases, with 13 bases left in between. This entry comes from a study of blood T cell repertoires in COVID-19. Measured with immunoSEQ multiplex PCR; TCRdb has only the in-frame clones, and not every one. The repertoire holds 200,000 to 250,000 clones, about 92% seen once, with approximately 1.2% in the top ten. Material for sequencing was peripheral blood. The chain uses TRBV19 and TRBJ2-7, with a tentative D call TRBD1 (5 bases). This receptor was identified in a man aged 30-40 years with acute or convalescent COVID-19. CDR3 amino acids: CASSSDSGNEQYF. CDR3 sequence (DNA): TGTGCCAGTAGTTCCGACAGTGGAAACGAGCAGTACTTC.